The 8 T cell receptor beta chains below come from one sample, sequenced in a study of blood T cells in healthy people across ages. The use of a sample-barcoded 5' primer and a J-beta primer mix characterized a second PCR of about 7 to 12 cycles. MiXCR was run by TCRdb on the 5' RACE reads, yielding one entry per CDR3 protein. This table holds about 560,000 distinct CDR3 sequences, about 27% found once. These data are also associated with another study on T cells of mothers and their children.

Sequencing was carried out using blood. All receptors come from a boy between 2 and 10 years old in good health.

This clonotype appeared a few times. The chain couples TRBV2 to TRBJ2-7; a possible D gene is TRBD2 (6 bases). Trimming removed 6 bases from V and 4 bases from J, with 13 bases in between. This CDR3 is 13 amino acids long. Germline lookup yields CDR1 SNHLY and CDR2 FYNNEI. The CDR3 here is CASRGKGRYEQYF. CDR3 nucleotide sequence: TGTGCCAGCAGGGGGAAGGGGAGGTACGAGCAGTACTTC.

The chain combines TRBV7-2 with TRBJ1-2; no clear D gene. The V gene's germline CDR1 is SGHTA and CDR2 FQGNSA. The CDR3 is 13 residues long. V dropped 5 bases and J dropped 4 bases, with 11 bases sitting between them. This CDR3 is CASSHDVGYGYTF. The CDR3 coding sequence is TGTGCCAGCAGCCATGACGTCGGCTATGGCTACACCTTC.

V gene TRBV7-9 combines with J gene TRBJ2-5, with 7 bases identical to TRBD2. The J call is uncertain, as TRBJ2-1 better fits the DNA end. The CDR3 consists of 16 residues. Per germline, CDR1 SEHNR and CDR2 FQNEAQ (reference sequence). CDR3 in DNA: TGTGCCAGCAGCTTAGAAGGGGCGGGAGTAGGAAATGAGCAGTTCTTC. Its protein product is CASSLEGAGVGNEQFF.

The chain carries TRBV6-6 and TRBJ2-5; D gene uncertain. The CDR3 has 15 amino acids. The ends were cut back, 7 bases at V and 2 bases at J, with 17 bases in the middle. Germline lookup yields CDR1 MNHNY and CDR2 SVGAGI (reference sequence). CDR3 residues: CASTPWVTRQETQYF. The CDR3 bases are TGTGCCAGCACCCCGTGGGTTACGAGACAAGAGACCCAGTACTTC.

The CDR3 sequence: CATSRDRSNYNEQFF. CDR3 DNA sequence: TGTGCCACCAGCAGAGATAGAAGCAACTACAATGAGCAGTTCTTC. This chain connects TRBV15 to TRBJ2-1, with D unresolved. In germline, CDR1 is LNHNV, CDR2 YYDKDF (reference sequence). V gave up 0 bases and J gave up 3 bases, with 9 bases separating them. The CDR3 has 15 residues.

The sample holds many counts of this clonotype. The chain employs TRBV20-1 and TRBJ2-7; D unclear. Trimming shortened V by 5 bases and J by 0 bases, and 8 bases separated the two germline ends. This CDR3 comprises 12 residues. The germline CDR1 and CDR2 sequences are DFQATT and SNEGSKA (reference sequence). The CDR3 nucleotides read TGCAGTGCTCCCCGTAACTCCTACGAGCAGTACTTC. Its translation is CSAPRNSYEQYF.

This clonotype appeared many times. The chain uses TRBV6-5 and TRBJ1-2; maybe TRBD1 (5 bases). This CDR3 spans 14 amino acids. Deletions cut 8 bases from V and 4 bases from J, with 17 bases between. CDR1 is MNHEY and CDR2 is SVGAGI in the germline V gene. CDR3 nucleotide sequence: TGTGCCAGCGTACCAGTTTGGGGCGGCTATGGCTACACCTTC. This encodes CASVPVWGGYGYTF.

This chain uses TRBV20-1 with TRBJ2-7, with 9 positions matching TRBD2. The CDR3 extends over 14 amino acids. The germline V gene has CDR1 DFQATT and CDR2 SNEGSKA (reference sequence). Unmatched junction bases numbered 2, after V lost 2 bases and J lost 0 bases. This CDR3 is CSARTSGFSYEQYF. The CDR3 nucleotides read TGCAGTGCTAGAACTAGCGGGTTCTCCTACGAGCAGTACTTC.